Presented here are 28 T cell receptor beta chains from one specimen sequenced in a study of response to subunit inactivated influenza vaccine. A single record per CDR3 protein comes from TCRdb applying MiXCR to the RT-PCR reads. The table shows about 800,000 distinct CDR3 sequences, with 21% occurring only once. Sequencing used PBMCs from blood, obtained roughly 5 days after vaccination. Every receptor here comes from a man aged 45-65 years who received an inactivated influenza vaccine.

This clonotype was observed a few times. The chain links TRBV12-3 or TRBV12-4 to TRBJ1-3; 7 positions agree with TRBD1. V trimming: 6 bases; J trimming: 4 bases; junction bases outside the gene matches: 6. The CDR3 length is 14 residues. In nucleotides, the CDR3 is TGTGCCAGCAGACAAACAGGGGAGGGAAACACCATATATTTT. This sequence encodes CASRQTGEGNTIYF.

This chain uses TRBV4-1 with TRBJ1-1; no clear D. Germline V gene sequence: CDR1 MGHRA, CDR2 YSYEKL. V was trimmed by 1 base and J by 8 bases, leaving 20 bases between them. CDR3 length: 16 residues. The CDR3 sequence: CASSQGSFNIWEEAFF. DNA of the CDR3: TGCGCCAGCAGCCAAGGATCCTTTAACATCTGGGAGGAAGCTTTCTTT.

The gene calls are TRBV3-1 and TRBJ2-5; tentatively, D is TRBD2 (5 bases). Germline loops: CDR1 LGHDT, CDR2 YNNKEL (reference sequence). This CDR3 has 15 amino acids. The V gene lost 2 bases and the J gene lost 2 bases, with 12 bases spanning the gap. In DNA, the CDR3 is TGTGCCAGCAGCCAAATCGGGAAGGGACAAGAGACCCAGTACTTC. It codes for CASSQIGKGQETQYF.

The chain joins TRBV28 to TRBJ2-7, with 12 bases aligning to TRBD1. This CDR3 is 19 amino acids long. V trimming: 4 bases; J trimming: 4 bases; junction bases outside the gene matches: 17. Germline V gives CDR1 MDHEN, CDR2 SYDVKM. In DNA form, the CDR3 reads TGTGCCAGCAGTTATGCCGGGACAGGGGGCCTGTTGTTTCGGTACGAGCAGTACTTC. It is translated as CASSYAGTGGLLFRYEQYF.

The chain joins TRBV5-1 to TRBJ1-1; D ambiguous. V lost 1 base to trimming and J lost 0 bases, with 7 bases between them. The CDR3 covers 14 residues. The V gene's germline CDR1 is SGHRS and CDR2 YFSETQ. The CDR3 is CASSLWAMNTEAFF. In nucleotides, the CDR3 is TGCGCCAGCAGCTTGTGGGCTATGAACACTGAAGCTTTCTTT.

This chain connects TRBV5-1 to TRBJ2-7; 13 positions agree with TRBD2. The CDR3 runs to 15 residues. V gave up 6 bases and J gave up 4 bases; unmatched junction bases: 7. Germline CDR1 is SGHRS and CDR2 is YFSETQ. CDR3 coding DNA: TGCGCCAGCAACACGGGGACTAGCGGGGATTACGAGCAGTACTTC. Translating it yields CASNTGTSGDYEQYF.

The rearrangement links TRBV7-9 to TRBJ2-7, with D perhaps TRBD1 (6 bases). The CDR3 totals 14 residues. Between the trimmed V and J ends, which lost 5 bases and 6 bases, there was a span of 17 bases. Germline V lookup: CDR1 SEHNR, CDR2 FQNEAQ (reference sequence). CDR3 bases: TGTGCCAGCAGCCCAGTCGCAGGGGCCGGCGAGCAGTACTTC. Translated, it gives CASSPVAGAGEQYF.

V is TRBV28 and J is TRBJ2-7; TRBD1 agrees at 7 bases. Looked up from germline, CDR1 is MDHEN and CDR2 is SYDVKM. The CDR3 is 15 amino acids. Unmatched junction bases numbered 11, after V lost 5 bases and J lost 4 bases. Here the CDR3 reads CASSPGQFRSYEQYF. The CDR3 bases are TGTGCCAGCAGTCCGGGACAGTTTAGGTCTTACGAGCAGTACTTC.

This clonotype was observed a handful of times. This chain links TRBV20-1 with TRBJ2-3, with a weak D call TRBD2 (5 bases). V lost 6 bases, J lost 4 bases, and 20 bases lay in between. Germline V lookup: CDR1 DFQATT, CDR2 SNEGSKA (reference sequence). The CDR3 length is 15 residues. CDR3 sequence: CSAEWSGFSADTQYF. CDR3 DNA: TGCAGTGCCGAGTGGTCGGGGTTTTCTGCAGATACGCAGTATTTT.

This chain joins TRBV20-1 and TRBJ2-5, with D tentatively TRBD1 or TRBD2 (5 bases each). CDR3 length equals 13 residues. The ends were cut back, 6 bases at V and 4 bases at J, with 15 bases in the middle. In germline, CDR1 is DFQATT, CDR2 SNEGSKA (reference sequence). The chain's CDR3 is CSAIRGVRETQYF. The CDR3 region has the DNA TGCAGTGCCATCAGAGGGGTCAGAGAGACCCAGTACTTC.

Note on this clonotype: One end of the junction is discordant with germline, which a read error may explain. J is TRBJ2-5 and V is TRBV7-2; D uncertain. The CDR3 is 13 residues long. The germline V gene has CDR1 SGHTA and CDR2 FQGNSA. The CDR3 sequence is CASILLNGETQYF. CDR3 nucleotide sequence: TGTGCCAGCATCTTACTCAACGGGGAGACCCAGTACTTC. The variable domain in full, with the rest retrieved from reference TRBV7-2 and TRBJ2-5, is GAGVSQSPSNKVTEKGKDVELRCDPISGHTALYWYRQSLGQGLEFLIYFQGNSAPDKSGLPSDRFSAERTGGSVSTLTIQRTQQEDSAVYLCASILLNGETQYFGPGTRLLVL.

The rearrangement links TRBV20-1 to TRBJ2-5; D is perhaps TRBD2 (5 bases). Deletions cut 6 bases from V and 0 bases from J, with 8 bases between. The length of the CDR3 is 12 residues. Germline CDR1 reads DFQATT; CDR2 reads SNEGSKA (reference sequence). CDR3 loop: CSAPRDQETQYF. The DNA for the CDR3 is TGCAGTGCCCCGAGGGACCAAGAGACCCAGTACTTC.

V is TRBV30 and J is TRBJ2-1, with 11 bases aligning to TRBD2. CDR3 length equals 15 residues. CDR1 is GTSNPN, CDR2 SVGIG, per germline (reference sequence). After removal of 4 bases from V and 3 bases from J, the junction contained 5 bases not matched to a gene. The CDR3 DNA is TGTGCCTGGAATTCCGGACTAGCGGGCTACAATGAGCAGTTCTTC. This gives the protein CAWNSGLAGYNEQFF.

This clonotype was seen a few times. The genes are TRBV20-1 and TRBJ2-7; tentative D call: TRBD2 (6 bases). The V end was cut by 3 bases, the J end by 1 base, with 10 bases between. The germline V gene has CDR1 DFQATT and CDR2 SNEGSKA (reference sequence). The CDR3 runs 13 residues. The DNA for the CDR3 is TGCAGTGCTAGCTCTGCGGGATCCTACGAGCAGTACTTC. Translated: CSASSAGSYEQYF.

The rearrangement links TRBV19 to TRBJ2-3, with D perhaps TRBD2 (6 bases). The V gene's germline CDR1 is LNHDA and CDR2 SQIVND (reference sequence). The CDR3 runs 14 residues. Between the trimmed V and J ends, which lost 7 bases and 2 bases, there was a span of 13 bases. CDR3 sequence reads: CASNRGAYTDTQYF. The CDR3 region has the DNA TGTGCCAGTAATCGCGGGGCCTACACAGATACGCAGTATTTT.

This sequence joins TRBV7-9 and TRBJ2-1, with D hard to call. The germline gives CDR1 SEHNR, CDR2 FQNEAQ (reference sequence). V lost 7 bases and J 9 bases, leaving 19 bases between the germline ends. The CDR3 loop spans 14 amino acids. CDR3 amino acids: CASTSWRGVTEQFF. In DNA form, the CDR3 reads TGTGCCAGCACCTCCTGGCGCGGTGTTACTGAGCAGTTCTTC.

The rearrangement links TRBV5-1 to TRBJ2-1, with 10 bases matching TRBD2. Losses at the gene ends were 5 bases for V and 2 bases for J; bases not matched to a gene: 4. Germline V gene sequence: CDR1 SGHRS, CDR2 YFSETQ. The CDR3 extends over 15 amino acids. The CDR3 DNA is TGCGCCAGCAGTCGCACTAGCGGGGCCTACAATGAGCAGTTCTTC. It translates to CASSRTSGAYNEQFF.

This clonotype occurred many times. The chain is built from TRBV29-1 and TRBJ2-2, with D unresolved. V dropped 8 bases and J dropped 2 bases, with 12 bases sitting between them. CDR1 and CDR2 from the germline V gene are SQVTM and ANQGSEA. The CDR3 length is 13 residues. DNA for the CDR3: TGCAGCTACATGGGCGCCAACACCGGGGAGCTGTTTTTT. Translation gives CSYMGANTGELFF.

This clonotype was observed a few times. The gene calls are TRBV11-2 and TRBJ1-2; D possibly corresponds to TRBD1 (6 bases). Germline CDR1 reads SGHAT; CDR2 reads FQNNGV. V was clipped by 0 bases and J by 8 bases, with 13 bases between them. This CDR3 has 14 amino acids. CDR3 residues: CASSLEHSGGGYTF. For the CDR3, the DNA is TGTGCCAGCAGCTTAGAGCACTCGGGGGGCGGCTACACCTTC.

In its sample, this clonotype was seen a few times. The chain carries TRBV5-5 and TRBJ1-4; the D is unclear. The CDR3 has 15 residues. Germline V gene data show CDR1 as SGHKS and CDR2 as YYEKEE (reference sequence). Trimming cost V 0 bases and J 17 bases, with 23 bases left between them. The CDR3, as DNA: TGTGCCAGCAGCTTGGATCCCCCGGTGTCAGTTCTGTCTTTTTTT. Its protein is CASSLDPPVSVLSFF.

The CDR3 protein is CASSQEGDAASYEQYF. CDR3 coding DNA: TGTGCCAGCAGCCAAGAAGGGGACGCCGCTTCCTACGAGCAGTACTTC. The chain links TRBV4-2 to TRBJ2-7, with D perhaps assigned TRBD1 or TRBD2 (5 bases each). This CDR3 has 16 amino acids. V was cut by 0 bases and J by 1 base, with 13 bases left in between. Germline V gene data show CDR1 as LGHNA and CDR2 as YNFKEQ.

The rearrangement links TRBV20-1 to TRBJ2-7, with a tentative D call TRBD2 (5 bases). The CDR3 spans 15 residues. The V gene's germline CDR1 is DFQATT and CDR2 SNEGSKA (reference sequence). The V end was cut by 0 bases, the J end by 7 bases, with 19 bases between. The DNA for the CDR3 is TGCAGTGCTAGAGATCACGGGCGAGGGTTGTGGGAGCAGTACTTC. Protein product: CSARDHGRGLWEQYF.

The chain joins TRBV28 to TRBJ1-1, with a possible D match to TRBD1 (6 bases). Germline CDR1 and CDR2: MDHEN and SYDVKM. V gave up 8 bases and J gave up 3 bases, with 10 bases separating them. This CDR3 has 12 amino acids. CDR3: CASAEGDTEAFF. The CDR3 coding sequence is TGTGCCAGCGCAGAGGGGGACACTGAAGCTTTCTTT.

There are a few counts of this clonotype. The J gene is TRBJ2-3, the V gene TRBV12-3 or TRBV12-4, with 8 bases that match TRBD1. J was trimmed by 5 bases and V by 0 bases; bases with no gene match: 4. The CDR3 sequence is 15 residues long. The CDR3 spells CASSLADRGGDTQYF. For the CDR3, the DNA is TGTGCCAGCAGTTTAGCAGACAGGGGAGGAGATACGCAGTATTTT.

The rearrangement joins TRBV4-3 to TRBJ2-5; D is uncertain. The CDR3 is made up of 15 amino acids. Germline V gene data show CDR1 as LGHNA and CDR2 as YSLEER. V was shortened by 0 bases and J by 2 bases, with 10 bases between the two germline ends. The CDR3, as DNA: TGCGCCAGCAGCCAAGAGCGAGGTTGGCAAGAGACCCAGTACTTC. Protein: CASSQERGWQETQYF.

This clonotype was seen at least ten times. The chain joins TRBV12-3 or TRBV12-4 to TRBJ1-6; D might be TRBD1 (5 bases). This CDR3 spans 15 amino acids. V gave up 4 bases and J gave up 8 bases, with 15 bases separating them. This CDR3 reads CASSSQGRKHSPLHF. In nucleotides, the CDR3 is TGTGCCAGCAGTTCCCAGGGCAGGAAGCATTCACCCCTCCACTTT.

This clonotype was seen repeatedly, ten times or more. The chain joins TRBV20-1 to TRBJ2-1, with 10 bases aligning to TRBD2. With 1 base clipped from V and 2 bases from J, the junction kept 2 bases outside the gene matches. Germline CDR1 reads DFQATT; CDR2 reads SNEGSKA (reference sequence). CDR3 length equals 15 residues. Here the CDR3 DNA reads TGCAGTGCTAGAGCTAGCGGGAGAACCTACAATGAGCAGTTCTTC. The encoded protein is CSARASGRTYNEQFF.

The table lists this clonotype with a few counts. This chain links TRBV29-1 with TRBJ1-5, with 10 bases aligning to TRBD1. The J segment lost 6 bases and the V segment lost 4 bases, leaving 6 bases of the junction unmatched. This CDR3 spans 14 amino acids. From germline, CDR1 is SQVTM and CDR2 ANQGSEA. As DNA, the CDR3 is TGCAGCGTTGGAGACAGGGGGCCGGGTCAGCCCCAGCATTTT. Amino acids: CSVGDRGPGQPQHF.